This T cell receptor beta chain was recovered during a study of blood T cell repertoires in COVID-19. About the study: Acute and convalescent COVID-19 samples came from the United States, Italy and Spain. PBMCs, B-cell-depleted T cells, or T cells were the source of the cDNA or gDNA that made up the material.

The CDR3 spans 13 residues. V dropped 4 bases and J dropped 6; count of bases not matched to a gene: 3. Looked up from germline, CDR1 is KGHDR and CDR2 is SFDVKD. Original processing notes: Nucleated cell counts were estimated from reference gene primer amplification. Generated by immunoSEQ multiplex PCR, the TCRdb table keeps only in-frame clones and is missing some. The V and J calls and the clone size are those of that table, but D and trimming were determined from the DNA. The profile shows under 150,000 clones, about four fifths of them singletons. The receptor comes from a man between 60 and 70 years old with acute or convalescent COVID-19. This chain uses TRBV24-1 with TRBJ2-3; TRBD2 agrees at 7 bases. The sequenced sample consisted of peripheral blood. The CDR3 is CATSDRGGDTQYF. CDR3 DNA sequence: TGTGCCACCAGTGACCGGGGAGGGGATACGCAGTATTTT.